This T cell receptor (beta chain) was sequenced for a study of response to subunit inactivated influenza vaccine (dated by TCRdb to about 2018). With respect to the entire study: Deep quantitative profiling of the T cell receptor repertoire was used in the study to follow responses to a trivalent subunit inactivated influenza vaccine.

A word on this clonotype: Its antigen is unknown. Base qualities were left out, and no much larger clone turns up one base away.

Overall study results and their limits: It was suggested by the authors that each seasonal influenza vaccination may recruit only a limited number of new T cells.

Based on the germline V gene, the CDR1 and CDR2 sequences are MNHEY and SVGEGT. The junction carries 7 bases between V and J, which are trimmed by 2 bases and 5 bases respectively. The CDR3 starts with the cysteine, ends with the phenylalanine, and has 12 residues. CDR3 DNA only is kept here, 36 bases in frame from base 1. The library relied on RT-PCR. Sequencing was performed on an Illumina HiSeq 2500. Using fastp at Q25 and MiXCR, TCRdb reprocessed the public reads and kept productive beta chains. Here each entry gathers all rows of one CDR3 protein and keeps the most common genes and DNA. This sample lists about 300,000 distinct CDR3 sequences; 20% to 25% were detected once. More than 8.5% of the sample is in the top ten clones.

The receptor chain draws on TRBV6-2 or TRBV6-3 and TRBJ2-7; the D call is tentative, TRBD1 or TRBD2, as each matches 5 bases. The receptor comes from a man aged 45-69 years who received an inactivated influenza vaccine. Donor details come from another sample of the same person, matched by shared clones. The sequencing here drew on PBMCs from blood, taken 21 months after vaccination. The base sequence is TGTGCCAGCAGTTACATGGGGGACGAGCAGTACTTC. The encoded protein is CASSYMGDEQYF.